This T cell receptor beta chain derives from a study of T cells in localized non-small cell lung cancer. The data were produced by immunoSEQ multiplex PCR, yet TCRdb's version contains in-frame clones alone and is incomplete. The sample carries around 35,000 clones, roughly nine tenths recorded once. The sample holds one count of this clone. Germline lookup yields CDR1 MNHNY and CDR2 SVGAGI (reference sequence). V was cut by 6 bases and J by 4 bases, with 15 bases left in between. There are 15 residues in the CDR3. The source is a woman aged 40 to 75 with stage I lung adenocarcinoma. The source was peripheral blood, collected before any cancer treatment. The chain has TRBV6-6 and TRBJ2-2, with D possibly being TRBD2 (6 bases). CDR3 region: CASRAGGAPTGELFF. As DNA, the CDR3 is TGTGCCAGCAGGGCCGGAGGGGCTCCCACCGGGGAGCTGTTTTTT.